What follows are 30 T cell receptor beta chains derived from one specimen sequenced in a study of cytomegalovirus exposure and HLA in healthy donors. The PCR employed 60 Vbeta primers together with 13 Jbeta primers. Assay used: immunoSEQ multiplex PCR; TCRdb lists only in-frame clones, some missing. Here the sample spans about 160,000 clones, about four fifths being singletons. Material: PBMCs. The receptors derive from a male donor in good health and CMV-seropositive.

For the CDR3, the DNA is TGTGCCAGTAGTATTGTCGCACAGGGGGCCGGTGTTCAGCCCCAGCATTTT. This gives the protein CASSIVAQGAGVQPQHF. The chain employs TRBV19 and TRBJ1-5; 9 nucleotides match TRBD1. The trim removed 3 bases at V and 6 bases at J, leaving 12 bases unmatched. The CDR3 has 17 amino acids. The germline V gene encodes CDR1 LNHDA and CDR2 SQIVND (reference sequence). The variable domain in full, completed from reference TRBV19 and TRBJ1-5, reads DGGITQSPKYLFRKEGQNVTLSCEQNLNHDAMYWYRQDPGQGLRLIYYSQIVNDFQKGDIAEGYSVSREKKESFPLTVTSAQKNPTAFYLCASSIVAQGAGVQPQHFGDGTRLSIL.

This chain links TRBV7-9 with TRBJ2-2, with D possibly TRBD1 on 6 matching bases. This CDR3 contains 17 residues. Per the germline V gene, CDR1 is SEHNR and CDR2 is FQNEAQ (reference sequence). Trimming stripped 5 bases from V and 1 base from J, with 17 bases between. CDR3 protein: CASSPTKIQGNTGELFF. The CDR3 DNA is TGTGCCAGCAGCCCAACTAAGATACAGGGGAACACCGGGGAGCTGTTTTTT.

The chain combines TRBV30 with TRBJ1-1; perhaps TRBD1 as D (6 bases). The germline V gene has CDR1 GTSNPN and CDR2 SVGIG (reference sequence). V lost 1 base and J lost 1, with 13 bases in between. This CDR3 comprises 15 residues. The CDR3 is CAWSASWGRNTEAFF. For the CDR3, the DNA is TGTGCCTGGAGTGCCTCATGGGGGCGGAACACTGAAGCTTTCTTT.

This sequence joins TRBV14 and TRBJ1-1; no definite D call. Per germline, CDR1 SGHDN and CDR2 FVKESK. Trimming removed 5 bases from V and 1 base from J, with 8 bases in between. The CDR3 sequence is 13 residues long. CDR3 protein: CASSSQTNTEAFF. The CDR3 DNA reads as TGTGCCAGCAGCTCACAAACGAACACTGAAGCTTTCTTT.

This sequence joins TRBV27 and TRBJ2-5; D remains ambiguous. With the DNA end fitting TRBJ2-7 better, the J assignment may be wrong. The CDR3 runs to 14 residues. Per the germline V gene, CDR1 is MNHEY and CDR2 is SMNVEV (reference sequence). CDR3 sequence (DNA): TGTGCCAGCAGTTTATCTTCGATAGACTACGAGCAGTACTTC. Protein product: CASSLSSIDYEQYF.

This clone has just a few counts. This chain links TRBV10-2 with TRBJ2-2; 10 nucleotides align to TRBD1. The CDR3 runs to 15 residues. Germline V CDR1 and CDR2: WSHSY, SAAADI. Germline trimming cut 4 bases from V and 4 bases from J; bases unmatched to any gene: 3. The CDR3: CASSVGTGVTGELFF. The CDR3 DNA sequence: TGCGCCAGCAGTGTAGGGACAGGGGTCACCGGGGAGCTGTTTTTT.

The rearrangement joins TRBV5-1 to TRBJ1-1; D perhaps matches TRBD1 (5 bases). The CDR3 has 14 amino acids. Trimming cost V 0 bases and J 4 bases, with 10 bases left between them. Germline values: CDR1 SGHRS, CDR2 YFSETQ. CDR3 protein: CASSLDGGGTEAFF. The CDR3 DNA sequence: TGCGCCAGCAGCTTGGACGGGGGAGGCACTGAAGCTTTCTTT.

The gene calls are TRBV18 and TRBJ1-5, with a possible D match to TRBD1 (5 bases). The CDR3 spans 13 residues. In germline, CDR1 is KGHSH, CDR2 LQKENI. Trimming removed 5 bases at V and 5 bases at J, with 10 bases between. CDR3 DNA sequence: TGTGCCAGCTCATCGGGGGGGGATCAGCCCCAGCATTTT. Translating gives CASSSGGDQPQHF.

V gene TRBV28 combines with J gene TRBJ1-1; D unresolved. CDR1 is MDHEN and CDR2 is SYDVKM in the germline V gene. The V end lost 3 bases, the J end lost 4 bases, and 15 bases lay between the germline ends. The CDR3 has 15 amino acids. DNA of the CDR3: TGTGCCAGCAGTTTGGTAGGGAGGCGTGGCACTGAAGCTTTCTTT. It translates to CASSLVGRRGTEAFF. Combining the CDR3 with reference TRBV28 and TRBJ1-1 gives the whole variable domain DVKVTQSSRYLVKRTGEKVFLECVQDMDHENMFWYRQDPGLGLRLIYFSYDVKMKEKGDIPEGYSVSREKKERFSLILESASTNQTSMYLCASSLVGRRGTEAFFGQGTRLTVV.

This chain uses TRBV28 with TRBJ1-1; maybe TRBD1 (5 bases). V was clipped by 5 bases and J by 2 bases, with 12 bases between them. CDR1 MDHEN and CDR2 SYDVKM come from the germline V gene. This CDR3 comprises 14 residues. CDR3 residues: CASSTWGENTEAFF. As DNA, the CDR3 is TGTGCCAGCAGTACTTGGGGGGAAAACACTGAAGCTTTCTTT.

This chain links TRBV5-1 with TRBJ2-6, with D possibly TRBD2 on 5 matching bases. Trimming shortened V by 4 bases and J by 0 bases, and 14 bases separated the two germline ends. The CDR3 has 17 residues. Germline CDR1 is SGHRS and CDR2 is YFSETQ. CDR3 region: CASSPGLVYSGANVLTF. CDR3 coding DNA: TGCGCCAGCAGCCCAGGACTCGTTTACTCTGGGGCCAACGTCCTGACTTTC.

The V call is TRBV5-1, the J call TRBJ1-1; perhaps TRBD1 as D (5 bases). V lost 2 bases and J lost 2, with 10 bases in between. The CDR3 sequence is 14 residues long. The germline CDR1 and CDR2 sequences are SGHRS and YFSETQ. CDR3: CASSLFGANTEAFF. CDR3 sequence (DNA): TGCGCCAGCAGCTTATTTGGGGCTAACACTGAAGCTTTCTTT.

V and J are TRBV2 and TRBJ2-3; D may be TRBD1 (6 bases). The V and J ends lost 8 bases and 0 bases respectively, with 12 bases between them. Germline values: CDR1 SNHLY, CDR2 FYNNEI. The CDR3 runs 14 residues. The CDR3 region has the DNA TGTGCCAGCTCCGCAGGGGCCAGCACAGATACGCAGTATTTT. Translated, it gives CASSAGASTDTQYF.

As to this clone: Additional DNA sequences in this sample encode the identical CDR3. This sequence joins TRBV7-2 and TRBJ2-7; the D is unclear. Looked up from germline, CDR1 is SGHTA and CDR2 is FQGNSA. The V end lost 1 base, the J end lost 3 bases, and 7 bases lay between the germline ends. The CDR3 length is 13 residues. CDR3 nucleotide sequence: TGTGCCAGCAGCTTAGGCCAGGACTACGAGCAGTACTTC. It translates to CASSLGQDYEQYF.

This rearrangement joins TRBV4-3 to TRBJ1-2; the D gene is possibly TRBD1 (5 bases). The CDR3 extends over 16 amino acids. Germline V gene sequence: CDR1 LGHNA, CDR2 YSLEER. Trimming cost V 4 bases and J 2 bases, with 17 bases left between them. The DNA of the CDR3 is TGCGCCAGCAGCCCCACTGGAGCAGGGCGGAACTATGGCTACACCTTC. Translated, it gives CASSPTGAGRNYGYTF.

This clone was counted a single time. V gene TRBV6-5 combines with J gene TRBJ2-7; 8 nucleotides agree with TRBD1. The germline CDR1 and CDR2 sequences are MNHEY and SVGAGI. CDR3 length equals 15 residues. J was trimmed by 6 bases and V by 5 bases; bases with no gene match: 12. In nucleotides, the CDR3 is TGTGCCAGCAGTCCTCAGGGGGCGGCTGAGGTCGAGCAGTACTTC. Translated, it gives CASSPQGAAEVEQYF.

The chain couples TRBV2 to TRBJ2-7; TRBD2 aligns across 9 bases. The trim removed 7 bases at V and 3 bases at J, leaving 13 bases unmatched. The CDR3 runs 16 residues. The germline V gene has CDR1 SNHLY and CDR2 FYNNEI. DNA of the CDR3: TGTGCCAGCATTGACGACGCTAGCGGGACTTTCTACGAGCAGTACTTC. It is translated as CASIDDASGTFYEQYF.

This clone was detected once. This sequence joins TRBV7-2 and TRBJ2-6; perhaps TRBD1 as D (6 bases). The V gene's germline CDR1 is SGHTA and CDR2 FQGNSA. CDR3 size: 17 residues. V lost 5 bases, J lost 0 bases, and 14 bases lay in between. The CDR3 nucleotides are TGTGCCAGCAGCCAGGGGCAGACACTCTCTGGGGCCAACGTCCTGACTTTC. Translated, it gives CASSQGQTLSGANVLTF.

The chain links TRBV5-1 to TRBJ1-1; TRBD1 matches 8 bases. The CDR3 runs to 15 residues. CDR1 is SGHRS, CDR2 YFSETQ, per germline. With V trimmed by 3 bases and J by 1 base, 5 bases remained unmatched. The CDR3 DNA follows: TGCGCCAGCAGCTGGAGGGGACAGGCGAACACTGAAGCTTTCTTT. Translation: CASSWRGQANTEAFF.

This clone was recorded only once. CDR3: CASSSSRTRNEQFF. DNA for the CDR3: TGTGCCAGCAGCTCGTCCCGGACACGGAATGAGCAGTTCTTC. The genes are TRBV7-9 and TRBJ2-1, with D possibly TRBD1 on 5 matching bases. V was shortened by 4 bases and J by 7 bases, with 14 bases between the two germline ends. Germline assignment: CDR1 SEHNR and CDR2 FQNEAQ (reference sequence). This CDR3 comprises 14 residues.

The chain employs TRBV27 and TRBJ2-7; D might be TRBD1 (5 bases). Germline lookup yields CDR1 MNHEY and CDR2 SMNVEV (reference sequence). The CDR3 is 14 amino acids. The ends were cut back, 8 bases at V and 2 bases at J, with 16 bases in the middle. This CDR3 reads CASGHRGLTYEQYF. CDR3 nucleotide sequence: TGTGCCAGCGGCCATAGGGGCCTAACCTACGAGCAGTACTTC.

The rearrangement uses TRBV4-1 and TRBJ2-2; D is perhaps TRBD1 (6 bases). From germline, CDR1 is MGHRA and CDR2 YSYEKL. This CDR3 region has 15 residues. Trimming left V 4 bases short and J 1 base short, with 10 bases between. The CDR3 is CASSLTQGNTGELFF. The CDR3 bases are TGCGCCAGCAGCCTCACACAGGGGAACACCGGGGAGCTGTTTTTT.

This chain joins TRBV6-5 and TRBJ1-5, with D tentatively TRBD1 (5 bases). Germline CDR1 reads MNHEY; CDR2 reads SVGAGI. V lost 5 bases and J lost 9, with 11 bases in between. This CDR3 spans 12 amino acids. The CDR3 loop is CASSDSSWPQHF. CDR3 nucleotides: TGTGCCAGCAGTGACAGTTCGTGGCCCCAGCATTTT.

CDR3 sequence (DNA): TGTGCCAGCAGCTTAGTTAGGCACCGGGAAGAGCAGTTCTTC. Translation: CASSLVRHREEQFF. The chain carries TRBV7-2 and TRBJ2-1; possibly TRBD2 for D (5 bases). Germline V CDR1 and CDR2: SGHTA, FQGNSA. The CDR3 spans 14 residues. Between the trimmed V and J ends, which lost 1 base and 10 bases, there was a span of 14 bases.

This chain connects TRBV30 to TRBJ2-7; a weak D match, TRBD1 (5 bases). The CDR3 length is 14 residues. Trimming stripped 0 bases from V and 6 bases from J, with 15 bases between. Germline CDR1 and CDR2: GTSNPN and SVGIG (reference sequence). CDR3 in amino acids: CAWSVGALVREQYF. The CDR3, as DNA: TGTGCCTGGAGTGTTGGGGCCCTAGTCCGCGAGCAGTACTTC.

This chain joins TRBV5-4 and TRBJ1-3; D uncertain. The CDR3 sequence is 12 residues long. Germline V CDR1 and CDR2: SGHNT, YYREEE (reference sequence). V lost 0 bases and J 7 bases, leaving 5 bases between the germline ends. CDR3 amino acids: CASSLDANTIYF. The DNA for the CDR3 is TGTGCCAGCAGCTTGGATGCGAACACCATATATTTT.

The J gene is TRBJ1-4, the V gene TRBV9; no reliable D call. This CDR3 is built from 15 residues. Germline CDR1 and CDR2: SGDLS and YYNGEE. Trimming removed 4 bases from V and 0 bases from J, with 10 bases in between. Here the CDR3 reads CASSPTGTTNEKLFF. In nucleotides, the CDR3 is TGTGCCAGCAGCCCAACCGGGACAACTAATGAAAAACTGTTTTTT.

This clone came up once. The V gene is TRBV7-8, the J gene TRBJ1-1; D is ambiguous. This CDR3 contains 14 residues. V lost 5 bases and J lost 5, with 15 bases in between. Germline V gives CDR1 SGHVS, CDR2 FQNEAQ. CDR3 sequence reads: CASSDRQRRTEAFF. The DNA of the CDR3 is TGTGCCAGCAGCGATCGTCAAAGGAGAACTGAAGCTTTCTTT.

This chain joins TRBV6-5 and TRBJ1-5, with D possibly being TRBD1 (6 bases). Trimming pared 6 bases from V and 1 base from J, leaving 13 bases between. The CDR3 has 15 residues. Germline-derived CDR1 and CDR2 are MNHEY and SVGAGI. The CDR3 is CASREDSRSNQPQHF. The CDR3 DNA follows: TGTGCCAGCAGAGAGGACAGTCGGAGCAATCAGCCCCAGCATTTT.

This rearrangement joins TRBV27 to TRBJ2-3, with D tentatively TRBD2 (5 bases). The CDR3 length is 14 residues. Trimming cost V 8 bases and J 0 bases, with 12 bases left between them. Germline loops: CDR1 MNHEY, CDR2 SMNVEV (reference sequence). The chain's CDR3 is CASGRQRSTDTQYF. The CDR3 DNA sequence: TGTGCCAGCGGTCGTCAGCGGAGCACAGATACGCAGTATTTT.